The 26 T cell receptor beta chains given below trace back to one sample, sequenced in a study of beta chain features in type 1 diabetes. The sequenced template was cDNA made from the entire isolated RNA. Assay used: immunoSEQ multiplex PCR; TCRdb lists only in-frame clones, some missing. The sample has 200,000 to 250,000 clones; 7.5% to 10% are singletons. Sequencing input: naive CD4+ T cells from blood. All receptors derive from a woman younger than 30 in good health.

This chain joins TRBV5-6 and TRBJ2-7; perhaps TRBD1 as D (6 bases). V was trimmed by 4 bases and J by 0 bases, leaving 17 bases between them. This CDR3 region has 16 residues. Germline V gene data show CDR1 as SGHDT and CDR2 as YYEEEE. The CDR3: CASSPTLRGSSYEQYF. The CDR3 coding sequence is TGTGCCAGCAGCCCGACCCTCAGGGGTTCCTCCTACGAGCAGTACTTC.

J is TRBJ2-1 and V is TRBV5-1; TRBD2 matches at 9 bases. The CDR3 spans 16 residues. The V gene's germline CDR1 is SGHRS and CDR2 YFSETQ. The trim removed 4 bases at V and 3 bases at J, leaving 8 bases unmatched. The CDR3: CASSLLSGSSYNEQFF. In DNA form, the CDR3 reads TGCGCCAGCAGCCTCCTTAGCGGGAGTAGCTACAATGAGCAGTTCTTC. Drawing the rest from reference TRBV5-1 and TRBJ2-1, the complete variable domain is KAGVTQTPRYLIKTRGQQVTLSCSPISGHRSVSWYQQTPGQGLQFLFEYFSETQRNKGNFPGRFSGRQFSNSRSEMNVSTLELGDSALYLCASSLLSGSSYNEQFFGPGTRLTVL.

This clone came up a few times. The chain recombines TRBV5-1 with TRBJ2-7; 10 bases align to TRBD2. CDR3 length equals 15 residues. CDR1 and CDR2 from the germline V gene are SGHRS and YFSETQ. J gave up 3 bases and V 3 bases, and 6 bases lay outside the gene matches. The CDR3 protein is CASSSGLAAYYEQYF. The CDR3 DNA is TGCGCCAGCAGCTCCGGACTAGCGGCCTACTACGAGCAGTACTTC. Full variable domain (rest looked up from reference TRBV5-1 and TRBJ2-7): KAGVTQTPRYLIKTRGQQVTLSCSPISGHRSVSWYQQTPGQGLQFLFEYFSETQRNKGNFPGRFSGRQFSNSRSEMNVSTLELGDSALYLCASSSGLAAYYEQYFGPGTRLTVT.

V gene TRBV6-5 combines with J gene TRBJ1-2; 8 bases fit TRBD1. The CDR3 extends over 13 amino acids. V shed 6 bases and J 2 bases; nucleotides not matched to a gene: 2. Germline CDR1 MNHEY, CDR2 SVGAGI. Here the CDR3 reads CASSRTGNYGYTF. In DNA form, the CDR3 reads TGTGCCAGCAGCCGGACAGGGAACTATGGCTACACCTTC.

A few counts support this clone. The chain's CDR3 is CSVGMALNTEAFF. The DNA of the CDR3 is TGCAGCGTTGGCATGGCTTTGAACACTGAAGCTTTCTTT. The chain joins TRBV29-1 to TRBJ1-1, with no clear D. Germline V gives CDR1 SQVTM, CDR2 ANQGSEA. V was pared by 4 bases and J by 0 bases, with 9 bases between. This CDR3 is built from 13 residues.

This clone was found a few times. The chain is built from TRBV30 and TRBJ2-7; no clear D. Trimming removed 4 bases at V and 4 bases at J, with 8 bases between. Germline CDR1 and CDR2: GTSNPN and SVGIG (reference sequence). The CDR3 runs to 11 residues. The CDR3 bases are TGTGCCTGGATGGGCAGTTACGAGCAGTACTTC. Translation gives CAWMGSYEQYF.

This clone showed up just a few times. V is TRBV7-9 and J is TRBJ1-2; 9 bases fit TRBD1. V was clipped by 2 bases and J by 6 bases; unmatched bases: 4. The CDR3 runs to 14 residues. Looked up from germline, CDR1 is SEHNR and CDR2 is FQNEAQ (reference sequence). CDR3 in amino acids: CASSLQDRGHGYTF. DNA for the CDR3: TGTGCCAGCAGCTTACAGGACAGGGGCCATGGCTACACCTTC.

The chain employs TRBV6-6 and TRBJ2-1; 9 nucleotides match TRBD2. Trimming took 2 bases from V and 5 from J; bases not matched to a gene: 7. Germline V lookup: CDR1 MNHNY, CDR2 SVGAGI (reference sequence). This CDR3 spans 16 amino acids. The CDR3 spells CASSYSRSGSNNEQFF. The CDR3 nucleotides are TGTGCCAGCAGTTACAGCCGTAGCGGGAGTAACAATGAGCAGTTCTTC.

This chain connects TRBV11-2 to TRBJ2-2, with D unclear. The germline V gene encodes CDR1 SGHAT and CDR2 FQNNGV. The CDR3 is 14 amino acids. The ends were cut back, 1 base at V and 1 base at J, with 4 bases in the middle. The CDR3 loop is CASSLGQNTGELFF. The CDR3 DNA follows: TGTGCCAGCAGCTTAGGACAGAACACCGGGGAGCTGTTTTTT.

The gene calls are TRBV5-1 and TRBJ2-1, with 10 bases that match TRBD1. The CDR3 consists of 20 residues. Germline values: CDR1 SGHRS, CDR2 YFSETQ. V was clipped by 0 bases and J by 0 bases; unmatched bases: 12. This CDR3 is CASSLASGTGEASSYNEQFF. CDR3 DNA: TGCGCCAGCAGCTTGGCCTCCGGGACAGGGGAAGCCAGCTCCTACAATGAGCAGTTCTTC.

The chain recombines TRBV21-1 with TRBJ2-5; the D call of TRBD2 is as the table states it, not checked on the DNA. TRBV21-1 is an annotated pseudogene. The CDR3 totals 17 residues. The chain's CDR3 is CASTEGTSGRSQETQYF. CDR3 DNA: TGTGCCAGCACCGAGGGGACTAGCGGGAGGTCGCAAGAGACCCAGTACTTC.

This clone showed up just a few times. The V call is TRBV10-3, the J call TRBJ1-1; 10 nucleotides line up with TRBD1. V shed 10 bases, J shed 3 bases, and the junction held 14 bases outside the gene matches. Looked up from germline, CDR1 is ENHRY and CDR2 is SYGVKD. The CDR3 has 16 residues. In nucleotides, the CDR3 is TGTGCCACTCAAGGGGGACAGGGGTTGGGGTACACTGAAGCTTTCTTT. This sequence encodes CATQGGQGLGYTEAFF.

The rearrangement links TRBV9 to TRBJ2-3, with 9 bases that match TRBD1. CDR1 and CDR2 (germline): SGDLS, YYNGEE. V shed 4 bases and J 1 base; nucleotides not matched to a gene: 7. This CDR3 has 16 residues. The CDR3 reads CASSRDRVPGTDTQYF. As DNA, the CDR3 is TGTGCCAGCAGCCGGGACAGGGTCCCTGGCACAGATACGCAGTATTTT.

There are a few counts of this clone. The CDR3 here is CASSLERPGNTIYF. In nucleotides, the CDR3 is TGTGCCAGCAGCTTAGAGCGGCCTGGAAACACCATATATTTT. This chain links TRBV7-6 with TRBJ1-3; D unclear. The CDR3 runs 14 residues. Germline CDR1 is SGHVS and CDR2 is FNYEAQ. V was clipped by 1 base and J by 2 bases, with 6 bases between them.

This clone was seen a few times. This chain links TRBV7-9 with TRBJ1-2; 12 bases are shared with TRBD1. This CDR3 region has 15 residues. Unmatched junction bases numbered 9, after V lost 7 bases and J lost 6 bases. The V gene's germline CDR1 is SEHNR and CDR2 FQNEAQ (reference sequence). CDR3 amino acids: CASTPWDRGHHGYTF. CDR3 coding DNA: TGTGCCAGCACCCCCTGGGACAGGGGGCATCATGGCTACACCTTC.

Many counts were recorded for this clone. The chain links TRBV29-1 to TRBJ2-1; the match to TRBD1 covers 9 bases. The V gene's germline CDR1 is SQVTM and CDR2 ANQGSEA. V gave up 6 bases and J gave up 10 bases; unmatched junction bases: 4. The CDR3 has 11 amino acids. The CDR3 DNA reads TGCAGCGTCATGGACAGGGGCGAGCAGTTCTTC. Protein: CSVMDRGEQFF.

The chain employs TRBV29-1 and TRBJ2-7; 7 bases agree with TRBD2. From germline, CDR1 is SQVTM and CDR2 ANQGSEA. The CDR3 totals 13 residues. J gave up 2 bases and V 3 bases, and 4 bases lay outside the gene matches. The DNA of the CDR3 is TGCAGCGTTGAGGTAGGGACTACCTACGAGCAGTACTTC. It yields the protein CSVEVGTTYEQYF.

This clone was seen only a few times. The CDR3 nucleotides read TGTGCCAGCAGTTACTCAGGACAGTCCTATGGCTACACCTTC. Translating gives CASSYSGQSYGYTF. The chain employs TRBV6-6 and TRBJ1-2; tentative D call: TRBD1 (6 bases). CDR1 is MNHNY and CDR2 is SVGAGI in the germline V gene (reference sequence). Between the trimmed V and J ends, which lost 0 bases and 4 bases, there was a span of 9 bases. The CDR3 totals 14 residues.

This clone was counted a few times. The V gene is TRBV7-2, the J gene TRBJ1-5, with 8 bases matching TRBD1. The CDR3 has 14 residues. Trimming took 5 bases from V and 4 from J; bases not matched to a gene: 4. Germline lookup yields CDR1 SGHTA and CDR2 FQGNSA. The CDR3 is CASSVGTGNQPQHF. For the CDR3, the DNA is TGTGCCAGCAGCGTAGGGACAGGAAATCAGCCCCAGCATTTT.

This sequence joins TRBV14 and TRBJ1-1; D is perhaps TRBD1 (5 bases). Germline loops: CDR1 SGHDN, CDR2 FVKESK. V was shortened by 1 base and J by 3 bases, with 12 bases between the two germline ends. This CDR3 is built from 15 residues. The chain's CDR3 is CASSQVQGWDTEAFF. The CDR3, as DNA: TGTGCCAGCAGCCAAGTTCAGGGATGGGACACTGAAGCTTTCTTT.

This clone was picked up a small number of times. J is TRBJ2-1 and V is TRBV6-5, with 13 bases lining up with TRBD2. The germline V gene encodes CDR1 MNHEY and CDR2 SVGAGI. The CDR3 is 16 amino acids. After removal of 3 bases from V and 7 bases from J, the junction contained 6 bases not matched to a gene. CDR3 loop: CASSYLGLAGVNEQFF. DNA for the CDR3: TGTGCCAGCAGTTATCTCGGACTAGCGGGAGTTAATGAGCAGTTCTTC.

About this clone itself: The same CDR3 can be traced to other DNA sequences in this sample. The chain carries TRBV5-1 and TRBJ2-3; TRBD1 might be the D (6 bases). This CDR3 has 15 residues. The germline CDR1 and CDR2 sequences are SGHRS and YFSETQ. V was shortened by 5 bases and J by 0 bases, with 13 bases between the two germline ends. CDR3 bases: TGCGCCAGCAGTCTGAGGCAGGGGAGCACAGATACGCAGTATTTT. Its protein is CASSLRQGSTDTQYF.

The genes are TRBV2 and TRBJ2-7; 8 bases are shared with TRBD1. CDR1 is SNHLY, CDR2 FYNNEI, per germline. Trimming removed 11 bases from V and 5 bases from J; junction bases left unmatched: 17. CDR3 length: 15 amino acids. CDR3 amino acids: CACRRLGTGSHEQYF. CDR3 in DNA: TGTGCCTGCCGGCGTTTGGGGACAGGTAGTCACGAGCAGTACTTC.

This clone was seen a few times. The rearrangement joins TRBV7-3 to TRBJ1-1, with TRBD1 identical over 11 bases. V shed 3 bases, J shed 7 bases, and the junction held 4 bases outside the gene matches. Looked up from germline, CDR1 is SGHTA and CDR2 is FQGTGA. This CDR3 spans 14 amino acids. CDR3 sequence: CASSLDRGLGEAFF. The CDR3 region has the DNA TGTGCCAGCAGCTTGGACAGGGGGCTGGGTGAAGCTTTCTTT.

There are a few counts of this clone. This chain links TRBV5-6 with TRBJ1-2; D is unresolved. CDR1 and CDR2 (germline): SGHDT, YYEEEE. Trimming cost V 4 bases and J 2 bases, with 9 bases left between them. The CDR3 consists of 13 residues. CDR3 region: CASSQTVNYGYTF. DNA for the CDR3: TGTGCCAGCAGCCAGACTGTGAACTATGGCTACACCTTC.

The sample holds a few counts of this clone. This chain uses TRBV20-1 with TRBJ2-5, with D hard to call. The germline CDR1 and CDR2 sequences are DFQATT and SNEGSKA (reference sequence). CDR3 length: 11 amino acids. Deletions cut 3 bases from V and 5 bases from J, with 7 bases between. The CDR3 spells CSARAAETQYF. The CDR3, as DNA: TGCAGTGCTAGGGCAGCGGAGACCCAGTACTTC.